These 9 T cell receptor beta chains came from one sample sequenced in a study of blood T cell repertoires in COVID-19. Method: immunoSEQ multiplex PCR; TCRdb's copy keeps in-frame clones and lacks some. The sample contains just over 250,000 clones, approximately 89% of which appear only once. Input material: peripheral blood. The receptors originated from a woman aged 70-85 years with COVID-19, enrolled during active disease.

This chain connects TRBV5-1 to TRBJ2-3; no firm D call. Trimming cost V 0 bases and J 8 bases, with 13 bases left between them. CDR1 and CDR2 (germline): SGHRS, YFSETQ. The CDR3 sequence is 14 residues long. CDR3 loop: CASSLVGRPPTQYF. The CDR3 nucleotides read TGCGCCAGCAGCTTGGTTGGGCGCCCGCCTACGCAGTATTTT.

V gene TRBV5-1 combines with J gene TRBJ2-7, with 12 bases identical to TRBD2. V lost 0 bases to trimming and J lost 3 bases; unmatched junction nucleotides: 10. The germline V gene encodes CDR1 SGHRS and CDR2 YFSETQ. The CDR3 covers 18 residues. CDR3 region: CASSLDGLAGPTYYEQYF. The CDR3 nucleotides are TGCGCCAGCAGCTTGGATGGACTAGCGGGACCAACCTACTACGAGCAGTACTTC. Full variable domain (outside the CDR3, taken from reference TRBV5-1 and TRBJ2-7): KAGVTQTPRYLIKTRGQQVTLSCSPISGHRSVSWYQQTPGQGLQFLFEYFSETQRNKGNFPGRFSGRQFSNSRSEMNVSTLELGDSALYLCASSLDGLAGPTYYEQYFGPGTRLTVT.

CDR3 sequence: CASSQLPAGGGEQYF. CDR3 bases: TGTGCCAGCAGCCAGCTTCCGGCGGGAGGAGGCGAGCAGTACTTC. V is TRBV3-1 (or the pseudogene TRBV3-2) and J is TRBJ2-7; 8 bases are shared with TRBD2. The CDR3 is 15 amino acids. CDR1 LGHDT and CDR2 YNNKEL come from the germline V gene (reference sequence). J was trimmed by 6 bases and V by 3 bases; bases with no gene match: 10.

This clone came up a few times. The V call is TRBV7-8, the J call TRBJ2-2; TRBD2 matches at 11 bases. With 5 bases clipped from V and 1 base from J, the junction kept 3 bases outside the gene matches. This CDR3 contains 16 residues. The germline V gene encodes CDR1 SGHVS and CDR2 FQNEAQ. For the CDR3, the DNA is TGTGCCAGCAGCAAAGGGACTAGCGGGAACACCGGGGAGCTGTTTTTT. This gives the protein CASSKGTSGNTGELFF.

The V and J genes are TRBV9 and TRBJ2-1; 9 bases agree with TRBD2. The CDR3 sequence is 18 residues long. From germline, CDR1 is SGDLS and CDR2 YYNGEE. Germline trimming cut 0 bases from V and 7 bases from J; bases unmatched to any gene: 14. The CDR3 nucleotides are TGTGCCAGCAGCGTAGATCCTAGCGGGATCATTCTTTTAAATGAGCAGTTCTTC. It encodes CASSVDPSGIILLNEQFF.

This clone was picked up a small number of times. The gene calls are TRBV5-6 and TRBJ1-1, with no clear D. This CDR3 region has 12 residues. Germline loops: CDR1 SGHDT, CDR2 YYEEEE. V lost 3 bases and J lost 8, with 11 bases in between. The CDR3 DNA reads as TGTGCCAGCAGCTCCACCGTCAGGGAAGCTTTCTTT. Its translation: CASSSTVREAFF.

The chain combines TRBV7-9 with TRBJ2-7, with a weak D call TRBD1 (5 bases). V lost 1 base, J lost 2 bases, and 15 bases lay in between. The germline CDR1 and CDR2 sequences are SEHNR and FQNEAQ (reference sequence). The CDR3 spans 16 residues. CDR3 protein: CASSLVTTANPYEQYF. CDR3 DNA sequence: TGTGCCAGCAGCTTAGTGACGACAGCTAACCCCTACGAGCAGTACTTC. Variable domain in full (rest from reference TRBV7-9 and TRBJ2-7): DTGVSQNPRHKITKRGQNVTFRCDPISEHNRLYWYRQTLGQGPEFLTYFQNEAQLEKSRLLSDRFSAERPKGSFSTLEIQRTEQGDSAMYLCASSLVTTANPYEQYFGPGTRLTVT.

This CDR3 is CASSLGTHNSPLHF. The CDR3, as DNA: TGTGCCAGCAGCTTGGGGACACATAATTCACCCCTCCACTTT. The chain joins TRBV5-4 to TRBJ1-6, with D possibly being TRBD1 (5 bases). Looked up from germline, CDR1 is SGHNT and CDR2 is YYREEE (reference sequence). The length of the CDR3 is 14 residues. Trimming shortened V by 0 bases and J by 5 bases, and 6 bases separated the two germline ends.

The J gene is TRBJ1-2, the V gene TRBV6-6, with 7 bases aligning to TRBD1. This CDR3 is built from 16 residues. V lost 6 bases, J lost 2 bases, and 12 bases stayed unmatched. From germline, CDR1 is MNHNY and CDR2 SVGAGI (reference sequence). CDR3 in DNA: TGTGCCAGCAGGGGAACGGGGACAGAGGGAAACTATGGCTACACCTTC. It codes for CASRGTGTEGNYGYTF.